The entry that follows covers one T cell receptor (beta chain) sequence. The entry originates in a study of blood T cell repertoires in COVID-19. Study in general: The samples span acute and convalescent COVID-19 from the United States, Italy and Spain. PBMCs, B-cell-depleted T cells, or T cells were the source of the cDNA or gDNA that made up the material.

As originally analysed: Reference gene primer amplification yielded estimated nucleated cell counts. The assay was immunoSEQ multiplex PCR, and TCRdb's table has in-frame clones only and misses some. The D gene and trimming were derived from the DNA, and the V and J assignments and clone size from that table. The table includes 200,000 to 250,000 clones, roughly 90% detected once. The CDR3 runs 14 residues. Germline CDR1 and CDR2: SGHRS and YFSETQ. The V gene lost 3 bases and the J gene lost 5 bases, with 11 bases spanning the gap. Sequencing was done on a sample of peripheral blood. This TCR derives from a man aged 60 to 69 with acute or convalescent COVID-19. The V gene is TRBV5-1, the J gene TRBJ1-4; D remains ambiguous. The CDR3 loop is CASSYAQSNEKLFF. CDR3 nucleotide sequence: TGCGCCAGCAGCTATGCACAGAGCAATGAAAAACTGTTTTTT.